This paragraph reports one TCR beta chain. Random hexamers were used to reverse transcribe an amount of about 0.45 to 1 ug RNA. TCRdb redid the calling of the immunoSEQ multiplex PCR reads with MiXCR, one entry per CDR3 protein. The sample includes fewer than 150,000 distinct CDR3 sequences, approximately 90% of them seen just once. The sample is drawn from a study of CD8 T cells in Susac syndrome. Germline loops: CDR1 SGHRS, CDR2 YFSETQ. The CDR3 sequence is 15 residues long. Germline trimming cut 0 bases from V and 8 bases from J; bases unmatched to any gene: 4. This sequence originates from a human donor with multiple sclerosis. Source material: CD8+ T cells from PBMCs. The gene calls are TRBV5-1 and TRBJ1-6, with 8 nucleotides matching TRBD1. The CDR3 sequence: CASSLAQGAYSPLHF. CDR3 in DNA: TGCGCCAGCAGCTTGGCTCAGGGGGCCTATTCACCCCTCCACTTT.